The subject of this entry is one T cell receptor (beta chain). TCRdb's copy holds only in-frame clones and misses some; the assay was immunoSEQ multiplex PCR. The table shows tens of thousands of clones, with around 85% occurring only once. The data are from a study of OX40 agonist ivuxolimab in advanced cancers. Study information: Patients were treated with ivuxolimab, an agonistic anti-OX40 (CD134) antibody. While on treatment, patients had intravenous ivuxolimab at 0.01 to 10 mg/kg every 2 weeks.

Patients with a history of autoimmune disease or on systemic immunosuppression were excluded. The CDR3 is made up of 14 amino acids. Germline V CDR1 and CDR2: MNHEY, SVGAGI. V was trimmed by 5 bases and J by 6 bases, leaving 14 bases between them. The specimen comprised CD4+ or CD8+ T cells sorted from blood, sampled in a trial of the OX40 agonist ivuxolimab. The clonotype comes from an adult with an advanced solid tumor such as melanoma, head and neck, liver or kidney cancer. J is TRBJ1-5 and V is TRBV6-5; D is ambiguous. The CDR3 is CASSDEVLGQPQHF. The CDR3 DNA follows: TGTGCCAGCAGTGACGAAGTACTTGGTCAGCCCCAGCATTTT.